These T cell receptor beta chains were read from a single sample in a study of T cells in Graves' hyperthyroidism and ophthalmopathy. A single record per CDR3 protein comes from TCRdb applying MiXCR to the multiplex PCR reads. Of 300,000 or so distinct CDR3 sequences in the sample, about 18% were seen once. Sequences were obtained from blood. The receptor source for this set is a woman between 55 and 75 years old with Graves' ophthalmopathy. Each CDR3 is given with its conserved first and last residue. D genes are given only for firm matches. A row's size may be missing; if present it is once, few, many or a size class.

>TRBJ1-4|many|TRBV11-2|14|.
CASSSLRGYGKLFF
TGTGCCAGCAGCTCCCTGAGAGGGTATGGGAAACTGTTTTTT
>TRBJ2-7|many|TRBV28|13|.
CASSLRTNYEQYF
TGTGCCAGCAGTTTACGGACGAACTACGAGCAGTACTTC
>TRBJ2-1|many|TRBV7-2|18|TRBD2
CASSQRRTSGRAYNEQFF
TGTGCCAGCAGCCAACGTCGGACTAGCGGGAGAGCCTACAATGAGCAGTTCTTC
>TRBJ1-2|many|TRBV3-1|11|.
CASSWKTGYTF
TGTGCCAGCAGTTGGAAAACTGGCTACACCTTC
>TRBJ1-1|.|TRBV19|14|.
CASGKTHGNTEAFF
TGTGCCAGTGGCAAGACCCACGGGAACACTGAAGCTTTCTTT
>TRBJ2-7|many|TRBV10-3|14|TRBD1
CAIRRTGDGAEQYF
TGTGCCATCAGGAGGACAGGGGACGGGGCCGAGCAGTACTTC
>TRBJ2-7|few|TRBV7-2|14|TRBD1
CASSLAAEQGRWGF
TGTGCCAGCAGCTTAGCGGCGGAACAGGGGAGATGGGGCTTC
>TRBJ2-5|few|TRBV6-1|14|TRBD1
CASTNDRGFETQYF
TGTGCCAGCACAAACGACAGGGGTTTTGAGACCCAGTACTTC
>TRBJ2-7|many|TRBV5-1|14|.
CASSRDGGAFEQYF
TGCGCCAGCAGCCGGGACGGAGGGGCTTTCGAGCAGTACTTC
>TRBJ2-1|many|TRBV5-6|15|TRBD1
CASSFRTTGDNEQFF
TGTGCCAGCAGCTTCAGGACGACAGGGGACAATGAGCAGTTCTTC
>TRBJ1-6|many|TRBV5-1|15|.
CASSLQGANNSPLHF
TGCGCCAGCAGCTTGCAAGGAGCTAATAATTCACCCCTCCACTTT
>TRBJ1-3|.|TRBV27|14|.
CASKKGGSGNTIYF
TGTGCCAGCAAAAAAGGGGGCTCTGGAAACACCATATATTTT
>TRBJ1-6|many|TRBV20-1|14|TRBD1
CSARDRTGASPLHF
TGCAGTGCTAGAGATCGGACAGGGGCTTCACCCCTCCACTTT
>TRBJ2-7|many|TRBV5-1|15|TRBD1
CASSEGTAYTYEQYF
TGCGCCAGCAGCGAAGGGACAGCATATACCTACGAGCAGTACTTC
>TRBJ2-7|.|TRBV2|14|TRBD2
CASSVSSGNYEQYF
TGTGCCAGCAGTGTCTCTAGCGGAAACTACGAGCAGTACTTC
>TRBJ2-6|many|TRBV7-9|19|TRBD1
CASSSTRTGRVHSANVLTF
TGTGCCAGCAGCTCTACTAGGACAGGGAGAGTGCATTCGGCCAACGTCCTGACTTTC
>TRBJ2-2|many|TRBV5-1|16|TRBD2
CASSPIAGAGTGELFF
TGCGCCAGCAGCCCTATAGCGGGAGCGGGCACCGGGGAGCTGTTTTTT
>TRBJ2-3|.|TRBV20-1|14|TRBD2
CSDMTSGSTDTQYF
TGCAGTGATATGACTAGCGGGAGCACAGATACGCAGTATTTT
>TRBJ1-2|many|TRBV7-2|15|.
CASSLDGSANYGYTF
TGTGCCAGCAGCTTAGATGGGTCAGCTAACTATGGCTACACCTTC
>TRBJ1-5|many|TRBV10-3|17|.
CAISESIAGRVDQPQHF
TGTGCCATCAGTGAGTCTATAGCAGGGAGGGTCGATCAGCCCCAGCATTTT
>TRBJ1-1|many|TRBV5-1|15|.
CASSLTNPPYTEAFF
TGCGCCAGCAGCTTAACGAACCCACCTTACACTGAAGCTTTCTTT
>TRBJ1-2|few|TRBV14|13|TRBD1
CASSQGDSYGYTF
TGTGCCAGCAGCCAAGGGGACAGCTATGGCTACACCTTC
>TRBJ2-6|.|TRBV7-6|19|TRBD1
CASSPLWDSRSSGANVLTF
TGTGCCAGCAGCCCCCTCTGGGACAGCCGGAGCTCTGGGGCCAACGTCCTGACTTTC
>TRBJ2-1|few|TRBV20-1|14|.
CSALTMSGYNEQFF
TGCAGTGCTTTAACAATGTCAGGGTACAATGAGCAGTTCTTC
>TRBJ1-2|few|TRBV27|21|.
CASSFGGAGNFRTEENYGYTF
TGTGCCAGCAGTTTCGGCGGAGCAGGGAATTTTAGGACAGAAGAAAACTATGGCTACACCTTC
>TRBJ1-1|.|TRBV14|14|TRBD1
CASSQPGQGAEAFF
TGTGCCAGCAGCCAACCTGGACAGGGGGCTGAAGCTTTCTTT
>TRBJ1-2|many|TRBV7-9|14|TRBD1
CASSRPDRAYGYTF
TGTGCCAGCAGCCGCCCAGACAGGGCATATGGCTACACCTTC
>TRBJ1-3|few|TRBV20-1|12|.
CSARHFGNTIYF
TGCAGTGCTAGACACTTCGGAAACACCATATATTTT
>TRBJ1-1|many|TRBV7-2|14|.
CASSSMGIQAKAFF
TGTGCCAGCAGCTCCATGGGAATACAGGCGAAAGCTTTCTTT
>TRBJ2-7|few|TRBV9|14|.
CASSVGPEGSEQYF
TGTGCCAGCAGCGTAGGGCCGGAGGGGTCCGAGCAGTACTTC
>TRBJ2-7|few|TRBV6-1|14|.
CASIPTENSYEQYF
TGTGCCAGCATCCCCACGGAAAACTCCTACGAGCAGTACTTC
>TRBJ2-3|.|TRBV4-2|16|.
CASSLLDYFGTDTQYF
TGTGCCAGCAGCCTCCTCGACTACTTTGGCACAGATACGCAGTATTTT
>TRBJ1-2|few|TRBV5-4|15|TRBD1
CASSFGQGAGYGYTF
TGTGCCAGCAGCTTCGGACAGGGGGCCGGCTATGGCTACACCTTC
>TRBJ2-1|few|TRBV19|15|TRBD2
CASSIGARERHEQFF
TGTGCCAGTAGTATAGGAGCGCGGGAGCGCCATGAGCAGTTCTTC
>TRBJ1-4|.|TRBV5-1|14|.
CASRGAGENEKLFF
TGCGCCAGCAGAGGGGCAGGGGAGAATGAAAAACTGTTTTTT
>TRBJ1-5|many|TRBV20-1|13|.
CSARPGVGQPQHF
TGCAGTGCTCGACCAGGGGTAGGTCAGCCCCAGCATTTT
>TRBJ2-7|few|TRBV20-1|13|.
CSASMRLTYEQYF
TGCAGTGCTAGCATGAGGTTAACCTACGAGCAGTACTTC
>TRBJ2-1|many|TRBV12-3/TRBV12-4|15|TRBD1
CASSQGQGAYNEQFF
TGTGCCAGCAGTCAAGGACAGGGGGCCTACAATGAGCAGTTCTTC
>TRBJ2-1|many|TRBV10-3|13|.
CAISEVSYNEQFF
TGTGCCATCAGTGAGGTATCCTACAATGAGCAGTTCTTC
>TRBJ2-5|many|TRBV18|14|.
CASSPRMGFETQYF
TGTGCCAGCTCACCACGGATGGGATTTGAGACCCAGTACTTC
>TRBJ1-2|.|TRBV30|15|.
CAWSYLPGANYGYTF
TGTGCCTGGAGTTATCTTCCAGGGGCGAACTATGGCTACACCTTC
>TRBJ2-3|.|TRBV5-6|16|.
CASSLAQWYGTDTQYF
TGTGCCAGCAGCTTGGCCCAGTGGTACGGCACAGATACGCAGTATTTT
>TRBJ2-3|.|TRBV20-1|13|.
CSASVQNTDTQYF
TGCAGTGCTAGTGTCCAGAACACAGATACGCAGTATTTT
>TRBJ1-2|.|TRBV7-9|12|.
CASTAVVYGYTF
TGTGCCAGCACGGCCGTGGTCTATGGCTACACCTTC
>TRBJ1-1|many|TRBV20-1|14|.
CSATLGTMDPEAFF
TGCAGTGCTACCCTAGGGACCATGGACCCTGAAGCTTTCTTT
>TRBJ2-1|.|TRBV28|16|.
CASSLSVPFSYNEQFF
TGTGCCAGCAGTTTATCGGTGCCCTTCTCCTACAATGAGCAGTTCTTC
>TRBJ1-5|many|TRBV7-2|14|.
CASSLLGWNQPQHF
TGTGCCAGCAGCTTATTGGGCTGGAATCAGCCCCAGCATTTT
>TRBJ1-6|.|TRBV13|14|.
CASSPRMSNSPLHF
TGTGCCAGCAGCCCCCGTATGAGTAATTCACCCCTCCACTTT
>TRBJ2-5|many|TRBV28|15|.
CASSFQQGRQETQYF
TGTGCCAGCAGTTTCCAGCAGGGAAGGCAAGAGACCCAGTACTTC
>TRBJ2-5|.|TRBV24-1|16|.
CATSDGFGRDQETQYF
TGTGCCACCAGTGATGGGTTTGGCAGAGACCAAGAGACCCAGTACTTC
>TRBJ2-2|many|TRBV6-6|17|TRBD1
CASSYANQGRGLGELFF
TGTGCCAGCAGTTACGCCAATCAAGGCAGGGGGCTCGGGGAGCTGTTTTTT
>TRBJ2-5|few|TRBV10-3|15|.
CAISEVWGRLGTQYF
TGTGCCATCAGTGAAGTTTGGGGGAGGCTAGGGACCCAGTACTTC
>TRBJ1-4|.|TRBV18|15|.
CASSPQQGDNEKLFF
TGTGCCAGCTCACCTCAGCAGGGTGACAATGAAAAACTGTTTTTT
>TRBJ1-5|many|TRBV6-1|16|.
CASSEERGWSNQPQHF
TGTGCCAGCAGTGAAGAAAGGGGATGGAGCAATCAGCCCCAGCATTTT
>TRBJ2-1|many|TRBV27|16|TRBD2
CASRLAGVRWDNEQFF
TGTGCCAGCAGATTAGCGGGAGTCCGGTGGGACAATGAGCAGTTCTTC